The sequence of this T cell receptor (beta chain) was determined in a study of neurological immune-mediated disorders. A note on this clonotype: No antigen is known for it.

CDR3 length: 16 amino acids. Germline lookup yields CDR1 SGHKS and CDR2 YYEKEE (reference sequence). The trim removed 0 bases at V and 1 base at J, leaving 5 bases unmatched. The cDNA was synthesized by 5'RACE incorporating 10-nucleotide random UMIs. From 15-18 subjects, over 190 million TCR-beta sequences were obtained in each sequencing run. TCRdb re-derived calls from the 5' RACE reads in MiXCR, one entry per CDR3 protein. The data show roughly 70,000 distinct CDR3 sequences, with roughly 5% seen just once and about 2.6% held by the top ten. Study-wide results and limits: The greatest TCR clonal expansion appeared in HTLV-1-associated myelopathy and the smallest, falling below healthy controls, in multiple sclerosis. When the repertoires were grouped phylogenetically, those of 18 of the 34 multiple sclerosis patients came together in a single cluster of related CDR3 sequences, which points to a possible repertoire-level signature.

Sample: PBMCs. This sequence was found in a young woman with multiple sclerosis. The J gene is TRBJ1-1, the V gene TRBV5-5; 8 nucleotides line up with TRBD1. The DNA of the CDR3 is TGTGCCAGCAGCTTGGGGACAGGGTTGGCGAACACTGAAGCTTTCTTT. Protein product: CASSLGTGLANTEAFF. Full variable domain (remainder filled in from reference TRBV5-5 and TRBJ1-1): DAGVTQSPTHLIKTRGQQVTLRCSPISGHKSVSWYQQVLGQGPQFIFQYYEKEERGRGNFPDRFSARQFPNYSSELNVNALLLGDSALYLCASSLGTGLANTEAFFGQGTRLTVV.